This T cell receptor beta chain was observed in a study of brain T cells in children with intractable seizures. Study outcomes and limitations: Patients' HCMV serostatus was unknown; virus specificity rests on CDR3 similarity alone.

On this clone itself: The antigen remains undetermined.

Germline V CDR1 and CDR2: SNHLY, FYNNEI. The CDR3 has 12 residues. With 5 bases removed from V and 8 bases from J, the gap between germline ends came to 12 bases. The time point: blood from clinic visit 5 months post-surgery; TSC patient then seizure free. Generated by immunoSEQ multiplex PCR, the TCRdb table keeps only in-frame clones and is missing some. The table shows about 340,000 clones, with about 94% occurring only once. This rearrangement joins TRBV2 to TRBJ1-2; TRBD1 is a possible D gene (6 bases). The clonotype originates from a boy in the first two years of life with tuberous sclerosis and intractable seizures. Specimen: peripheral blood, collected more than 4 months after surgery. CDR3 nucleotides: TGTGCCAGCAGTCCCACAGGGTACGGCTACACCTTC. Protein: CASSPTGYGYTF.